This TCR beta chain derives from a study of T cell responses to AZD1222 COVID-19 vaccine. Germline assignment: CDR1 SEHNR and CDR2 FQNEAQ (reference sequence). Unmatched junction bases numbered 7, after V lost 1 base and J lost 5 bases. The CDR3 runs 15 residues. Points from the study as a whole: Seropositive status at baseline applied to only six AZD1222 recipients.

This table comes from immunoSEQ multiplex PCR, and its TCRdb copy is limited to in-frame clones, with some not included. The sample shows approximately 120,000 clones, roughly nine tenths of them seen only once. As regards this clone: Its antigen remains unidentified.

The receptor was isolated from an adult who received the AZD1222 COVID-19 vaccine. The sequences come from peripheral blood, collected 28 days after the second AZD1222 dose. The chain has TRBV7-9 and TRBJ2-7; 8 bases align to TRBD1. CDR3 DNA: TGTGCCAGCAGCTTAGACAGGACAGGGCCGGACGAGCAGTACTTC. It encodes CASSLDRTGPDEQYF. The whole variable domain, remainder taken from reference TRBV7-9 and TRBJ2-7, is DTGVSQNPRHKITKRGQNVTFRCDPISEHNRLYWYRQTLGQGPEFLTYFQNEAQLEKSRLLSDRFSAERPKGSFSTLEIQRTEQGDSAMYLCASSLDRTGPDEQYFGPGTRLTVT.